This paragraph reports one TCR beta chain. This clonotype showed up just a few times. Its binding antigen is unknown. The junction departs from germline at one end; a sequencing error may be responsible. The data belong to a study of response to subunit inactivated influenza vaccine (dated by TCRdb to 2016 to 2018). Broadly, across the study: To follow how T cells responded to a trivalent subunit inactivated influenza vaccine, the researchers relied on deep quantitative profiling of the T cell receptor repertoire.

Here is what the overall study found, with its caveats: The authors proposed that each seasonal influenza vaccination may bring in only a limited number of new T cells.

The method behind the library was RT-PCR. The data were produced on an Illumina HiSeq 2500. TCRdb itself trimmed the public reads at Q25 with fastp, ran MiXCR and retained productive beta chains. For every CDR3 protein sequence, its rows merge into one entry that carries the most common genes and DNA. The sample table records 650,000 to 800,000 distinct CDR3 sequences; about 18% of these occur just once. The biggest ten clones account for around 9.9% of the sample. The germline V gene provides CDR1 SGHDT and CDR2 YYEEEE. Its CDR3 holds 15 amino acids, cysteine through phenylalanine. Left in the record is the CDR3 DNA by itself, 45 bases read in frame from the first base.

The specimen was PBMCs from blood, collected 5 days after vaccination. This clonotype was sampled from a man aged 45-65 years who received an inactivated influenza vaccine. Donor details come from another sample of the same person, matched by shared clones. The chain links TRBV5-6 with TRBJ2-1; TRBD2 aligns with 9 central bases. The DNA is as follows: TGTGCCAGCAGCTCCTACGCGGGAGGGTACAGTGAGCAGTTCTTC. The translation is CASSSYAGGYSEQFF.